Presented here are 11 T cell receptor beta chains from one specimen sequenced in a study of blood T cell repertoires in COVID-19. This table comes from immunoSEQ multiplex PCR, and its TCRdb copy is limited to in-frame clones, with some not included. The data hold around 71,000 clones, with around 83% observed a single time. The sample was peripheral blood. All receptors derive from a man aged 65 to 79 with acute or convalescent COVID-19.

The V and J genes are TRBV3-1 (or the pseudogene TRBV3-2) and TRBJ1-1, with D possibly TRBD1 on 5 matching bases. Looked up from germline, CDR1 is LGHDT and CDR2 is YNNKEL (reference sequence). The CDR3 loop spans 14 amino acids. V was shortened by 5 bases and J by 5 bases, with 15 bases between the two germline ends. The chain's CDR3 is CASSTRQIVTEAFF. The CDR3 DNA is TGTGCCAGCAGCACCAGACAGATAGTGACTGAAGCTTTCTTT.

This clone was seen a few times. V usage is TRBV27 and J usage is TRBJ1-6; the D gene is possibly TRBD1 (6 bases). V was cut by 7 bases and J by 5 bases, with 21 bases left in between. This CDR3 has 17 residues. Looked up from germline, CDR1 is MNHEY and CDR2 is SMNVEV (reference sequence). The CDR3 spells CASTSLVTGLNNSPLHF. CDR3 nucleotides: TGTGCCAGCACCTCTCTTGTTACAGGGCTGAATAATTCACCCCTCCACTTT.

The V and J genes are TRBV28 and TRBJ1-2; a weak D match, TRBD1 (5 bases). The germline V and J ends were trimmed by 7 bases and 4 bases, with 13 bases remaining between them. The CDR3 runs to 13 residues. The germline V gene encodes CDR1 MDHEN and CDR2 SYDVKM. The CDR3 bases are TGTGCCAGCATCCGGGGGGGGTCCTATGGCTACACCTTC. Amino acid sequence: CASIRGGSYGYTF.

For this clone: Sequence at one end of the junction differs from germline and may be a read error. The chain's CDR3 is CASSRSVPSGPNVLTF. CDR3 nucleotide sequence: TGTGCCAGCAGCCGATCGGTCCCCTCTGGGCCCAACGTCCTGACTTTC. V and J are TRBV14 and TRBJ2-6, with D hard to call. Germline CDR1 and CDR2: SGHDN and FVKESK. The CDR3 consists of 16 residues.

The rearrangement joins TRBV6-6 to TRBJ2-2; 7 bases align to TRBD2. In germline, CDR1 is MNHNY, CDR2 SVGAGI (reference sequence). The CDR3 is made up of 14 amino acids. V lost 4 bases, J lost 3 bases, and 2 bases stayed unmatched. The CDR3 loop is CASSSSGDTGELFF. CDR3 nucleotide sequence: TGTGCCAGCAGTTCGAGCGGGGACACCGGGGAGCTGTTTTTT.

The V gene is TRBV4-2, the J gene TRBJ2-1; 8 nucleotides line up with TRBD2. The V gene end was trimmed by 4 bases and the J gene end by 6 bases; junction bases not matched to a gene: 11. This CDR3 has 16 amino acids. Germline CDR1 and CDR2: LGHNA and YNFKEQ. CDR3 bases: TGTGCCAGCAGCCTTTACGGGACTAGAGTTTCCAATGAGCAGTTCTTC. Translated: CASSLYGTRVSNEQFF.

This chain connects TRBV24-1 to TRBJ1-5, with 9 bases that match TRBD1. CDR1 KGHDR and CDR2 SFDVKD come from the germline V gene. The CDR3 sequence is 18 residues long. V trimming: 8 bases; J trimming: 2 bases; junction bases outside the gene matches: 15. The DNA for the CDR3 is TGTGCCACCACGTGTGGACAGGGGCGTTATAGCGGCAATCAGCCCCAGCATTTT. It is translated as CATTCGQGRYSGNQPQHF.

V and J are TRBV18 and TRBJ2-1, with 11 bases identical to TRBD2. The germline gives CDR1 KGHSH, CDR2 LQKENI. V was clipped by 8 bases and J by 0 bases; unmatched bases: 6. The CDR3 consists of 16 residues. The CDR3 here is CASTITSGSSYNEQFF. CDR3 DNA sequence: TGTGCCAGCACTATTACTAGCGGGAGCTCCTACAATGAGCAGTTCTTC.

CDR3 region: CASSLLGGGQTEAFF. For the CDR3, the DNA is TGCGCCAGCAGCTTGCTGGGGGGAGGGCAGACTGAAGCTTTCTTT. This sequence joins TRBV5-1 and TRBJ1-1; the D gene is possibly TRBD1 (5 bases). This CDR3 has 15 residues. Germline CDR1 SGHRS, CDR2 YFSETQ. V gave up 1 base and J gave up 5 bases, with 15 bases separating them.

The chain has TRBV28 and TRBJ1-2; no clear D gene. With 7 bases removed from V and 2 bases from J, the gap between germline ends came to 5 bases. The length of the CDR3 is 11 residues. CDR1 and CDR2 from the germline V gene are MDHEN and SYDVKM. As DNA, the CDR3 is TGTGCCAGCATTTCGAACTATGGCTACACCTTC. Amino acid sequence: CASISNYGYTF.

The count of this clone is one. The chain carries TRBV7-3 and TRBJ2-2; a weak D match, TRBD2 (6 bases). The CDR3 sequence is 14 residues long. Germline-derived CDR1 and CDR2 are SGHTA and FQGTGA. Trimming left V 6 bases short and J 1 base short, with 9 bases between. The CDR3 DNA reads TGTGCCAGCAGGTTTAGCGGGAACACCGGGGAGCTGTTTTTT. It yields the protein CASRFSGNTGELFF. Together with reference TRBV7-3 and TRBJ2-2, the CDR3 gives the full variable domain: GAGVSQTPSNKVTEKGKYVELRCDPISGHTALYWYRQSLGQGPEFLIYFQGTGAADDSGLPNDRFFAVRPEGSVSTLKIQRTERGDSAVYLCASRFSGNTGELFFGEGSRLTVL.